This T cell receptor (beta chain) was sequenced for a study of T cell clonotyping in hematopoietic cell transplantation. Study-wide points: Pathologically expanded recipient clonotypes increased progressively from day 30 to day 180 as diversity fell.

Note on this clone: Its antigen is unknown.

The repertoire was sequenced with immunoSEQ multiplex PCR; TCRdb's copy has only in-frame clones and lacks some. The repertoire holds tens of thousands of clones, approximately 94% seen once, with 0.85% in the top ten. This receptor was identified in a woman in her forties or fifties in good health. Some clones in this sample may be carry-over from other donors' samples. What was sequenced was peripheral blood mononuclear cells.

For the CDR3, the DNA is TGTGCCAGCAGTCTCGGGACAGGGGAGGGCTACACCTTC. As protein: CASSLGTGEGYTF. The rearrangement links TRBV27 to TRBJ1-2; TRBD1 matches at 10 bases. The CDR3 extends over 13 amino acids. Germline CDR1 reads MNHEY; CDR2 reads SMNVEV (reference sequence). V was pared by 5 bases and J by 8 bases, with 5 bases of the junction left unmatched.